A selection of T cell receptor beta chains follows, all from one sample in a study of blood T cell repertoires in COVID-19. Profiling relied on immunoSEQ multiplex PCR, and the TCRdb table lists in-frame clones only, not all of them. The sample yields over 300,000 clones, roughly 90% seen once. The specimen sequenced was PBMCs or T cells enriched from blood (not recorded which). The receptor set was obtained from a woman aged 25 to 39 with acute COVID-19. Both conserved end residues are trimmed from each CDR3. Fields, in order: CDR3 protein, V gene, J gene.

ASSGRTGVKNTEAF	TRBV7-9	TRBJ1-1
ASSLASNRGGTGELF	TRBV5-8	TRBJ2-2
ASSLDRGYSPLH	TRBV7-3	TRBJ1-6
ASSEFRVGNSPLH	TRBV6-1	TRBJ1-6
ASSIGPGRRTEAF	TRBV19	TRBJ1-1
ASSLKFADSQVSGNTIY	TRBV7-9	TRBJ1-3
ASSPTGDGNTIY	TRBV7-3	TRBJ1-3
ASSLREAGGYT	TRBV27	TRBJ1-2
ASSPTTGANTEAF	TRBV18	TRBJ1-1
ASSSSLRRDFKQY	TRBV5-4	TRBJ2-7
ASSPSGFKRSSYNEQF	TRBV11-2	TRBJ2-1
AISDGGTPQH	TRBV10-3	TRBJ1-5
ASSLESSYNSPLH	TRBV27	TRBJ1-6
ASSWGLLTYNEQF	TRBV5-1	TRBJ2-1
ASSWPGTGANVLT	TRBV28	TRBJ2-6